The present T cell receptor (beta chain) was sequenced within a study of CXCR3-negative and CXCR3-positive naive CD8 T cells. Study-wide findings and caveats: No difference in surface CD5 was seen between naive subsets, and TCR strength was inferred from TRB CDR3 properties. Comparably high diversity marked both naive subsets, whereas memory CD8+ cells had much lower diversity.

Libraries were UMI-labeled 5' RACE TRB cDNA. Using the 5' RACE reads, TCRdb records one entry per CDR3 protein without DNA. This sample lists around 81,000 distinct CDR3 sequences; its ten largest clones have around 1.5%. Concerning this clonotype: The antigen is not known.

All CD8+ T cell subsets were sorted in triplicate at fewer than 350,000 cells each. CD45RO-CCR7+CD27+CD95- expression identified naive CD8+ T cells. This CDR3 has 14 amino acids. The germline V gene has CDR1 SGHRS and CDR2 YFSETQ. The source material was naive CXCR3- CD8+ T cells from blood. Specified subset: CD45RO-CCR7+CD27+CD95- naive CD8+ T cells lacking CXCR3 (TNR3-). The chain links TRBV5-1 to TRBJ2-7. The TCR was taken from a human donor in good health. Some clones in this sample may be carry-over from other donors' samples. The CDR3 here is CASSLVGPLWEQYF.